This passage covers 2 T cell receptor beta chains from one sample sequenced in a study of spatial heterogeneity in lung cancer. Sample time point: blood at routine non-recurrence follow-up after resection. A single record per CDR3 protein comes from TCRdb applying MiXCR to the 5' RACE reads. This sample has 85,000 to 100,000 distinct CDR3 sequences; roughly 21% occur once, and the top ten carry 21%. The sequences come from PBMCs, collected at follow-up. These receptors all come from a male donor with early-stage non-small cell lung cancer.

This clonotype was observed a handful of times. The chain has TRBV6-2 or TRBV6-3 and TRBJ2-5, with D tentatively TRBD1 (5 bases). The ends were cut back, 2 bases at V and 4 bases at J, with 14 bases in the middle. Germline assignment: CDR1 MNHEY and CDR2 SVGEGT. CDR3 size: 15 residues. CDR3 coding DNA: TGTGCCAGCAGTTACGGTCCAGGGCGAGGAGAGACCCAGTACTTC. Protein: CASSYGPGRGETQYF.

The CDR3 nucleotides are TGCGCCAGCAGCTGGGATGGGAAAAACGAGCAGTACTTC. Its protein product is CASSWDGKNEQYF. The chain combines TRBV5-1 with TRBJ2-7; D not resolved. The CDR3 has 13 amino acids. Per germline, CDR1 SGHRS and CDR2 YFSETQ. Trimming shortened V by 3 bases and J by 5 bases, and 12 bases separated the two germline ends.